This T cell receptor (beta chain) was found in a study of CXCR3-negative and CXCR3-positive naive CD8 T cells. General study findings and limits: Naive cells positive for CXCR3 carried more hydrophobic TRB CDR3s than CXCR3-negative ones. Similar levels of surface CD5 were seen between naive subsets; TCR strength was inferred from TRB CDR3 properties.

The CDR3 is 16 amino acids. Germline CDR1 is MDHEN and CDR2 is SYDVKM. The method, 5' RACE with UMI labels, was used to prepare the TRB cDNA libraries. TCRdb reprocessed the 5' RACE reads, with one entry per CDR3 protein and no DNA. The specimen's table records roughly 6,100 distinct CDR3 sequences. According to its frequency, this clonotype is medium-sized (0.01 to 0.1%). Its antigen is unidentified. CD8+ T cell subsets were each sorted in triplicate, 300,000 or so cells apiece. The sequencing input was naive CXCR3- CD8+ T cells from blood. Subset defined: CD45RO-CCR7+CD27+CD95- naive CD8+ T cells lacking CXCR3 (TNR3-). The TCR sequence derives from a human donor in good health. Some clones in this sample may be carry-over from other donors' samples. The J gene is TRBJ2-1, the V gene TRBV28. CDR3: CASSLLAGSSYNEQFF.